The present entry profiles one TCR beta chain with its context. The antigen is unknown. Naive CD8 cells were CD45RO-negative, positively selected for CCR7, excluding terminally differentiated effector memory CD45RA+ cells. The germline V gene has CDR1 LNHDA and CDR2 SQIVND (reference sequence). V lost 4 bases and J lost 2, with 6 bases in between. This CDR3 is 13 amino acids long. This sample was included in a study of shared clonotypes between healthy human individuals. Overall study: CD8 memory received one plate per donor, CD8 naive two, CD4 memory three and CD4 naive three. General observations from the study: A small donor pool kept down the genetic and exposure-history diversity that was represented. Naive subsets usually exceeded memory subsets in estimated richness.

Genomic DNA belonging to each subset was distributed in equal measure over several immunoSEQ plates. Assay: immunoSEQ multiplex PCR; the TCRdb copy retains only in-frame clones and omits some. The sample has 750,000 to 1,000,000 clones, 80% to 95% seen once. The gene calls are TRBV19 and TRBJ2-1; the D is unclear. The TCR comes from a man between 25 and 39 years old in good health. Sequencing used naive CD8+ T cells sorted from blood. The CDR3 DNA reads as TGTGCCAGTAGTAGTGAGCCCTACAATGAGCAGTTCTTC. Residues: CASSSEPYNEQFF.